These 23 T cell receptor beta chains came from one sample sequenced in a study of shared clonotypes between healthy human individuals. TCRdb's table, derived via immunoSEQ multiplex PCR, lists solely in-frame clones and lacks some. This table has roughly 1,100,000 clones, approximately 72% appearing once. Material for sequencing was memory CD4+ T cells sorted from blood. Subset noted: CD45RA-negative fraction. The receptors shown here come from a man aged 18 to 35 in good health.

The chain employs TRBV4-1 and TRBJ2-5, with D unresolved. Trimming removed 1 base at V and 2 bases at J, with 14 bases between. CDR1 is MGHRA, CDR2 YSYEKL, per germline. There are 16 residues in the CDR3. In DNA form, the CDR3 reads TGCGCCAGCAGCCAAGGTGGTAAAATCCCACAAGAGACCCAGTACTTC. Encoded protein: CASSQGGKIPQETQYF.

The chain joins TRBV18 to TRBJ2-2; D is unclear. The CDR3 has 16 amino acids. CDR1 and CDR2 (germline): KGHSH, LQKENI. V lost 5 bases and J lost 0, with 13 bases in between. Here the CDR3 DNA reads TGTGCCAGCTCAGTAAACAGTATGTCGAACACCGGGGAGCTGTTTTTT. Protein sequence: CASSVNSMSNTGELFF.

CDR3 region: CASTVHSGNTIYF. The CDR3 region has the DNA TGTGCCAGCACAGTCCACTCTGGAAACACCATATATTTT. The rearrangement uses TRBV6-1 and TRBJ1-3; D not resolved. V lost 7 bases, J lost 0 bases, and 7 bases lay in between. The germline gives CDR1 MNHNS, CDR2 SASEGT. The CDR3 loop spans 13 amino acids.

The chain uses TRBV28 and TRBJ1-6; tentatively, D is TRBD1 (6 bases). V shed 5 bases and J shed 7 bases, with 33 bases lying between them. CDR1 and CDR2 (germline): MDHEN, SYDVKM. There are 21 residues in the CDR3. The CDR3 reads CASSLNAYRARTKLLNSPLHF. CDR3 bases: TGTGCCAGCAGTCTAAACGCCTACAGGGCCAGGACGAAACTACTAAATTCACCCCTCCACTTT.

The chain uses TRBV2 and TRBJ1-2; TRBD1 might be the D (6 bases). The length of the CDR3 is 16 residues. Germline V CDR1 and CDR2: SNHLY, FYNNEI. Trimming took 4 bases from V and 0 from J, leaving 15 bases between them. Here the CDR3 DNA reads TGTGCCAGCAGTGGGCACCAGGGGTTTGCTAACTATGGCTACACCTTC. Its protein is CASSGHQGFANYGYTF. The full variable domain, in which reference TRBV2 and TRBJ1-2 provide the parts outside the CDR3, is EPEVTQTPSHQVTQMGQEVILRCVPISNHLYFYWYRQILGQKVEFLVSFYNNEISEKSEIFDDQFSVERPDGSNFTLKIRSTKLEDSAMYFCASSGHQGFANYGYTFGSGTRLTVV.

The chain links TRBV11-2 to TRBJ2-7; D gene uncertain. V was trimmed by 4 bases and J by 4 bases, leaving 8 bases between them. This CDR3 contains 12 residues. CDR1 SGHAT and CDR2 FQNNGV come from the germline V gene. The CDR3 is CASSSPAYEQYF. The CDR3 coding sequence is TGTGCCAGCAGCTCCCCAGCTTACGAGCAGTACTTC.

V usage is TRBV2 and J usage is TRBJ1-6, with D possibly being TRBD1 (5 bases). Trimming cost V 8 bases and J 14 bases, with 19 bases left between them. Germline lookup yields CDR1 SNHLY and CDR2 FYNNEI. The CDR3 contains 13 residues. CDR3 in DNA: TGTGCCAGCCAACCAGATTTGACGGGGGCCCTCCACTTT. Protein sequence: CASQPDLTGALHF.

This chain joins TRBV5-1 and TRBJ2-3; D is tentatively TRBD1 or TRBD2 (6 bases each). Germline CDR1 SGHRS, CDR2 YFSETQ. V was cut by 4 bases and J by 5 bases, with 11 bases left in between. The CDR3 is 13 residues long. CDR3 loop: CASSAQGLDTQYF. The DNA for the CDR3 is TGCGCCAGCAGCGCACAGGGACTAGATACGCAGTATTTT. Based on the CDR3 plus reference TRBV5-1 and TRBJ2-3, the full variable domain is KAGVTQTPRYLIKTRGQQVTLSCSPISGHRSVSWYQQTPGQGLQFLFEYFSETQRNKGNFPGRFSGRQFSNSRSEMNVSTLELGDSALYLCASSAQGLDTQYFGPGTRLTVL.

V and J are TRBV27 and TRBJ2-3, with TRBD2 as a possible D gene (6 bases). Germline CDR1 and CDR2: MNHEY and SMNVEV (reference sequence). The CDR3 totals 13 residues. V lost 5 bases and J lost 8, with 14 bases in between. CDR3 bases: TGTGCCAGCAGTCCTGCGGGGCCTGTTACGCAGTATTTT. This sequence encodes CASSPAGPVTQYF.

The V and J genes are TRBV9 and TRBJ1-3; TRBD1 matches at 7 bases. After removal of 0 bases from V and 2 bases from J, the junction contained 2 bases not matched to a gene. The CDR3 sequence is 15 residues long. Germline loops: CDR1 SGDLS, CDR2 YYNGEE. CDR3 region: CASSVDRGTGNTIYF. The CDR3 DNA sequence: TGTGCCAGCAGCGTAGACAGGGGCACTGGAAACACCATATATTTT.

This chain uses TRBV15 with TRBJ1-5, with D hard to call. Per the germline V gene, CDR1 is LNHNV and CDR2 is YYDKDF (reference sequence). Trimming pared 0 bases from V and 1 base from J, leaving 4 bases between. The length of the CDR3 is 14 residues. CDR3 loop: CATSREGSNQPQHF. Written as DNA, the CDR3 is TGTGCCACCAGCAGAGAGGGGAGCAATCAGCCCCAGCATTTT.

The chain is built from TRBV27 and TRBJ1-6; D unresolved. The CDR3 is 13 residues long. The V end lost 3 bases, the J end lost 7 bases, and 7 bases lay between the germline ends. The germline V gene has CDR1 MNHEY and CDR2 SMNVEV (reference sequence). The CDR3 sequence: CASSFSENSPLHF. The CDR3 DNA reads as TGTGCCAGCAGTTTTAGCGAAAATTCACCCCTCCACTTT.

The chain links TRBV18 to TRBJ1-2; 8 nucleotides align to TRBD1. This CDR3 contains 15 residues. Germline CDR1 and CDR2: KGHSH and LQKENI. J was trimmed by 8 bases and V by 0 bases; bases with no gene match: 8. The CDR3 loop reads CASSPPGPTGDGYTF. CDR3 coding DNA: TGTGCCAGCTCACCACCGGGCCCGACAGGGGACGGCTACACCTTC. Full variable domain (remainder filled in from reference TRBV18 and TRBJ1-2): NAGVMQNPRHLVRRRGQEARLRCSPMKGHSHVYWYRQLPEEGLKFMVYLQKENIIDESGMPKERFSAEFPKEGPSILRIQQVVRGDSAAYFCASSPPGPTGDGYTFGSGTRLTVV.

The genes are TRBV18 and TRBJ2-3; TRBD1 agrees at 9 bases. With V trimmed by 1 base and J by 1 base, 6 bases remained unmatched. Germline CDR1 and CDR2: KGHSH and LQKENI. This CDR3 spans 17 amino acids. The CDR3 nucleotides read TGTGCCAGCTCACCACGGGACCGGGACAGGGGCACAGATACGCAGTATTTT. Residues: CASSPRDRDRGTDTQYF.

This clone was recorded once. The V gene is TRBV11-2, the J gene TRBJ1-1; D gene unclear. Germline CDR1 SGHAT, CDR2 FQNNGV. CDR3 size: 12 residues. The germline V and J ends were trimmed by 5 bases and 3 bases, with 7 bases remaining between them. The CDR3 loop is CASSASYTEAFF. The CDR3 DNA reads TGTGCCAGCAGCGCATCTTACACTGAAGCTTTCTTT.

This clone was picked up one time. The V call is TRBV27, the J call TRBJ2-3; 12 nucleotides line up with TRBD2. Germline V gene lookup returns CDR1 MNHEY and CDR2 SMNVEV (reference sequence). There are 16 residues in the CDR3. Losses at the gene ends were 5 bases for V and 6 bases for J; bases not matched to a gene: 9. The CDR3 is CASSTLAGGGGDTQYF. As DNA, the CDR3 is TGTGCCAGCAGTACCCTAGCGGGAGGGGGCGGGGATACGCAGTATTTT.

CDR3 sequence reads: CAFSGTKWDEQFF. Here the CDR3 DNA reads TGTGCCTTTAGCGGGACCAAATGGGATGAGCAGTTCTTC. The chain recombines TRBV19 with TRBJ2-1; 8 bases fit TRBD2. The CDR3 loop spans 13 amino acids. V gave up 11 bases and J gave up 8 bases; unmatched junction bases: 11. CDR1 and CDR2 (germline): LNHDA, SQIVND (reference sequence). The variable domain in full, completed from reference TRBV19 and TRBJ2-1, reads DGGITQSPKYLFRKEGQNVTLSCEQNLNHDAMYWYRQDPGQGLRLIYYSQIVNDFQKGDIAEGYSVSREKKESFPLTVTSAQKNPTAFYLCAFSGTKWDEQFFGPGTRLTVL.

CDR3 region: CASSDPGQVSEQYF. CDR3 DNA sequence: TGTGCCAGCAGTGACCCGGGACAGGTTTCCGAGCAGTACTTC. This sequence joins TRBV25-1 and TRBJ2-7; the match to TRBD1 covers 8 bases. This CDR3 contains 14 residues. The junction had 7 bases not matched to a gene; V was cut back by 3 bases and J by 6 bases. Germline assignment: CDR1 MGHDK and CDR2 SYGVNS.

The chain links TRBV7-6 to TRBJ2-5, with 10 bases that match TRBD2. Germline-derived CDR1 and CDR2 are SGHVS and FNYEAQ. This CDR3 has 13 residues. V lost 10 bases and J lost 0; bases outside the gene matches: 2. The CDR3, as DNA: TGTGCCACTAGCGGGGGAAACCAAGAGACCCAGTACTTC. It specifies CATSGGNQETQYF.

The J gene is TRBJ1-4, the V gene TRBV7-2; the match to TRBD1 covers 8 bases. This CDR3 comprises 15 residues. Germline CDR1 and CDR2: SGHTA and FQGNSA. The trim removed 1 base at V and 6 bases at J, leaving 4 bases unmatched. As DNA, the CDR3 is TGTGCCAGCAGCTTAGGGCAGGGGGCCCATGAAAAACTGTTTTTT. Encoded protein: CASSLGQGAHEKLFF.

In its sample, this clone was seen a few times. The chain couples TRBV2 to TRBJ2-4, with 14 bases matching TRBD2. Germline assignment: CDR1 SNHLY and CDR2 FYNNEI. With 3 bases clipped from V and 8 bases from J, the junction kept 12 bases outside the gene matches. This CDR3 contains 18 residues. CDR3 amino acids: CASSEIGTSGSITYIQYF. CDR3 in DNA: TGTGCCAGCAGTGAGATCGGGACTAGCGGGAGTATCACGTACATTCAGTACTTC.

This clone was observed a handful of times. The V gene is TRBV9, the J gene TRBJ2-1; maybe TRBD1 (6 bases). The length of the CDR3 is 12 residues. The germline CDR1 and CDR2 sequences are SGDLS and YYNGEE. With 3 bases removed from V and 6 bases from J, the gap between germline ends came to 7 bases. The CDR3: CASSAQGNEQFF. CDR3 in DNA: TGTGCCAGCAGCGCACAGGGCAATGAGCAGTTCTTC.

The chain joins TRBV5-1 to TRBJ1-1, with TRBD1 matching over 9 bases. The CDR3 loop spans 15 amino acids. Germline values: CDR1 SGHRS, CDR2 YFSETQ. The V gene end was trimmed by 4 bases and the J gene end by 6 bases; junction bases not matched to a gene: 10. CDR3 coding DNA: TGCGCCAGCAGCCTGTCCGGGACAGGGTTGTCTGAAGCTTTCTTT. This encodes CASSLSGTGLSEAFF.